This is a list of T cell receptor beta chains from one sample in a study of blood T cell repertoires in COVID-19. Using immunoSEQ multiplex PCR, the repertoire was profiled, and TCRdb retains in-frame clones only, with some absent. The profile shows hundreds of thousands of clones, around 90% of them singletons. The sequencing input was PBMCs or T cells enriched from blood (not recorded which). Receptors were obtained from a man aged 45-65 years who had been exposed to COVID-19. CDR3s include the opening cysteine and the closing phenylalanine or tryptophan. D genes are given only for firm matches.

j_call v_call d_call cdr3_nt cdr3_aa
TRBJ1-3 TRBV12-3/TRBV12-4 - TGTGCCAGCACCCTTCAGGGATTGACCATATATTTT CASTLQGLTIYF
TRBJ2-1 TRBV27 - TGTGCCAGCAGTTTTGGGACTCACAATGAGCAGTTCTTC CASSFGTHNEQFF
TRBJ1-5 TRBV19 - TGTGCCAGTAGCAGCACGGGTCAGCCCCAGCATTTT CASSSTGQPQHF
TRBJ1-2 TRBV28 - TGTGCCAGTAGCCGACAGGACTATGGCTACACCTTC CASSRQDYGYTF
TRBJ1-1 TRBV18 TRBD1 TGTGCCAGCTCAGGGGACAGGGGACGTATGAACACTGAAGCTTTCTTT CASSGDRGRMNTEAFF
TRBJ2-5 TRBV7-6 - TGTGCCAGCAGCTTCAACGGGGGTCAAGAGACCCAGTACTTC CASSFNGGQETQYF
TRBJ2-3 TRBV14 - TGTGCCAGCAGCCAAAACTCAGGGCTACCCCATACGCAGTATTTT CASSQNSGLPHTQYF
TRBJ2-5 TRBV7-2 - TGTGCCAGCAGCCCCTGGGGGGAACAAGAGACCCAGTACTTC CASSPWGEQETQYF
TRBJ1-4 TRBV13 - TGTGCCAGCAGCCTCTTCCTCGACGGAGGTAATGAAAAACTGTTTTTT CASSLFLDGGNEKLFF
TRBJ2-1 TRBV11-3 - TGTGCCAGCAGCCTCGTGTTCTCCTACAATGAGCAGTTCTTC CASSLVFSYNEQFF
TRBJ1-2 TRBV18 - TGTGCCAGCTCACTATGGGACATGGCTAACTATGGCTACACCTTC CASSLWDMANYGYTF
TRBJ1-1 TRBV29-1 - TGCAGCGCCGGAGGGGTCACTGAAGCTTTCTTT CSAGGVTEAFF
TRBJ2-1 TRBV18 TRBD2 TGTGCCAGCTCACTCTATAGCGGGACAAGTAGGGATGAGCAGTTCTTC CASSLYSGTSRDEQFF
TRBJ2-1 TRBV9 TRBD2 TGTGCCAGCAGCGTAGTGCCCAGGACTAGCTCAGGGAACAATGAGCAGTTCTTC CASSVVPRTSSGNNEQFF
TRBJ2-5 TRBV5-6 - TGTGCCAGCAGCTCCCTAACAGGGTTACAGACCCAGTACTTC CASSSLTGLQTQYF
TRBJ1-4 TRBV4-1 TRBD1 TGCGCCAGCAGCCAAGACCCGGACAGGGGGAATGAAAAACTGTTTTTT CASSQDPDRGNEKLFF
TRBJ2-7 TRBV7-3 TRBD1 TGTGCCAGCAGCCTGGGACAGGGCGCGTACGAGCAGTACTTC CASSLGQGAYEQYF